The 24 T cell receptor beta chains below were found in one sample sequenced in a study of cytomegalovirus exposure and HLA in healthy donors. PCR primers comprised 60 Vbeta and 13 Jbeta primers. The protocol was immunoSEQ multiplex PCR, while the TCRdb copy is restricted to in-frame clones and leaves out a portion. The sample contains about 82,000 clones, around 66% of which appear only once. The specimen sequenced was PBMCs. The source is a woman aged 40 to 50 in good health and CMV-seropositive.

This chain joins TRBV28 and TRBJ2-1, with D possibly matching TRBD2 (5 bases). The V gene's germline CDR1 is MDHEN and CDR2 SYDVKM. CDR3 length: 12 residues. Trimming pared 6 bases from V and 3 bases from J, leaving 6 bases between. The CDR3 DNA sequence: TGTGCCAGCAGGAGCGGCTACAATGAGCAGTTCTTC. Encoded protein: CASRSGYNEQFF.

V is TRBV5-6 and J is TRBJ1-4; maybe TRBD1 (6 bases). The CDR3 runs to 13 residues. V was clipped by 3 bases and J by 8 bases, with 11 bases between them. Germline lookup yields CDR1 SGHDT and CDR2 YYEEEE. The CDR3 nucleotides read TGTGCCAGCAGCTACAGGGTCGAAGAAAAACTGTTTTTT. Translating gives CASSYRVEEKLFF.

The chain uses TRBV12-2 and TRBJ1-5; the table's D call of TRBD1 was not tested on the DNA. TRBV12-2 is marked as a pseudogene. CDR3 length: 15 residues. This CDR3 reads CASRSVTGWDQPQHF. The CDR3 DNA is TGTGCAAGTCGCTCCGTCACAGGGTGGGATCAGCCCCAGCATTTT.

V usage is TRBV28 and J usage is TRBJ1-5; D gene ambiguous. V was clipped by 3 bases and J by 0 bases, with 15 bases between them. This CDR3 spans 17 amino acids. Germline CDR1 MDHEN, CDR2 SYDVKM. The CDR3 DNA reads TGTGCCAGCAGTTTCCCCCGACTCCGGTCTAGCAATCAGCCCCAGCATTTT. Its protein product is CASSFPRLRSSNQPQHF.

CDR3 nucleotide sequence: TGTGCCAGCAGCGCCCAGAGCGGGATTGAGCAGTTCTTC. Translation: CASSAQSGIEQFF. The rearrangement links TRBV11-3 to TRBJ2-1; TRBD2 aligns across 7 bases. Trimming took 5 bases from V and 9 from J; bases not matched to a gene: 7. CDR1 SGHNT and CDR2 YENEEA come from the germline V gene. This CDR3 comprises 13 residues.

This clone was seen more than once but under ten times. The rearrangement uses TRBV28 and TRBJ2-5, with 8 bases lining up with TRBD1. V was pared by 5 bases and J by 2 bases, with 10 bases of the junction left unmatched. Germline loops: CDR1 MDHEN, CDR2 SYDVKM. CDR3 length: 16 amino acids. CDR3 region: CASSGPGTGLQETQYF. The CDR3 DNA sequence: TGTGCCAGCAGTGGACCCGGGACAGGCTTGCAAGAGACCCAGTACTTC.

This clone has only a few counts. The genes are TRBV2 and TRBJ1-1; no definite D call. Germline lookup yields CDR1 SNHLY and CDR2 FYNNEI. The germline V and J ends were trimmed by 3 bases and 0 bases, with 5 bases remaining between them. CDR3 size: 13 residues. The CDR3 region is CASSDEVNTEAFF. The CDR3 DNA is TGTGCCAGCAGTGATGAGGTGAACACTGAAGCTTTCTTT.

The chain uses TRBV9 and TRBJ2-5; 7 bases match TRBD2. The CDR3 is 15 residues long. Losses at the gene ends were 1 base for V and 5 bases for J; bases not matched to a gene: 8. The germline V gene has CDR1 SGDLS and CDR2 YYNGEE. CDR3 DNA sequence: TGTGCCAGCAGCGTAAAGGAGCGGGACGGGGAGACCCAGTACTTC. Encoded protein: CASSVKERDGETQYF.

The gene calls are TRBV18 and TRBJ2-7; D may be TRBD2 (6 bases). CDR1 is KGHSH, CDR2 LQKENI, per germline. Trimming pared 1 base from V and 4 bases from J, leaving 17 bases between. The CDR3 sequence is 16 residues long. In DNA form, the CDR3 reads TGTGCCAGCTCACCACGGGGACTCAAAGGGATATACGAGCAGTACTTC. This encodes CASSPRGLKGIYEQYF.

The CDR3 spells CASSLAFRGGTGELFF. The CDR3 nucleotides read TGTGCCAGCAGCTTAGCGTTTCGCGGGGGCACCGGGGAGCTGTTTTTT. J is TRBJ2-2 and V is TRBV7-2, with 7 bases fitting TRBD2. The V gene end was trimmed by 0 bases and the J gene end by 4 bases; junction bases not matched to a gene: 5. The CDR3 contains 16 residues. The V gene's germline CDR1 is SGHTA and CDR2 FQGNSA.

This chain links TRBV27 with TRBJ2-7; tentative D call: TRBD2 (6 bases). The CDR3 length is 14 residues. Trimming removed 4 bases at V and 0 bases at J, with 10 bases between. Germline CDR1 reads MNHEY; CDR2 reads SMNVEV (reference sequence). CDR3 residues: CASSSTRSSYEQYF. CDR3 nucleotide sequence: TGTGCCAGCAGTTCGACTAGAAGCTCCTACGAGCAGTACTTC.

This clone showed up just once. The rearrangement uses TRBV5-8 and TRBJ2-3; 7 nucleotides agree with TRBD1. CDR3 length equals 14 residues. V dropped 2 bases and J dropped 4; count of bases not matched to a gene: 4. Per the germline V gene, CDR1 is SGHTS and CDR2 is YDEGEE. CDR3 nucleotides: TGTGCCAGCAGCTTAAGGCAGGGGGCAGATACGCAGTATTTT. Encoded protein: CASSLRQGADTQYF. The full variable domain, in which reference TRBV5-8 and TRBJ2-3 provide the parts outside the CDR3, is EAGVTQSPTHLIKTRGQQATLRCSPISGHTSVYWYQQALGLGLQFLLWYDEGEERNRGNFPPRFSGRQFPNYSSELNVNALELEDSALYLCASSLRQGADTQYFGPGTRLTVL.

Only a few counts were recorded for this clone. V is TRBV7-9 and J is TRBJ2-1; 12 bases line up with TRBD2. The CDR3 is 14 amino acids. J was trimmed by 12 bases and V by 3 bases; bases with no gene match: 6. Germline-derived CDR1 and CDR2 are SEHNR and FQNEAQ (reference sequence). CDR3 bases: TGTGCCAGCAGCTTCCTGCTAGCGGGAGGGCGGCAGTTCTTC. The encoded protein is CASSFLLAGGRQFF.

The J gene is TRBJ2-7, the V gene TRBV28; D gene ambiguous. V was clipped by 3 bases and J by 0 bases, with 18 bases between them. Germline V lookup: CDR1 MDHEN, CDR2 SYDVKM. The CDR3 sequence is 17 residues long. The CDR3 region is CASSFLPLSSLSYEQYF. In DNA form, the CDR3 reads TGTGCCAGCAGTTTCCTCCCCCTGAGTTCCCTCTCCTACGAGCAGTACTTC.

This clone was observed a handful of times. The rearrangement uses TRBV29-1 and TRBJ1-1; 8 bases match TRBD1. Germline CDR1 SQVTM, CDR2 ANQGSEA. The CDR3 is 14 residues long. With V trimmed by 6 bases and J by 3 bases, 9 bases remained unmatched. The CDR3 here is CSVLRQGLDTEAFF. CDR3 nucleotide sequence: TGCAGCGTACTTCGACAGGGGCTTGACACTGAAGCTTTCTTT.

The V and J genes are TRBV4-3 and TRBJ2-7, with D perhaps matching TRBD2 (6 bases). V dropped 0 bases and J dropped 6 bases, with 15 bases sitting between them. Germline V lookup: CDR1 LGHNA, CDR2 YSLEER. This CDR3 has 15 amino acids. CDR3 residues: CASSQELAGVGEQYF. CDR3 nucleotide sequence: TGCGCCAGCAGCCAAGAACTAGCTGGAGTAGGCGAGCAGTACTTC.

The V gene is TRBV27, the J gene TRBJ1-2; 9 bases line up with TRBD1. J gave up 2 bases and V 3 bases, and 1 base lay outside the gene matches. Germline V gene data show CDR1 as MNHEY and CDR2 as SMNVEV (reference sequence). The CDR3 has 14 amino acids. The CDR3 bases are TGTGCCAGCAGTTTTACAGGGGGCAACTATGGCTACACCTTC. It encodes CASSFTGGNYGYTF.

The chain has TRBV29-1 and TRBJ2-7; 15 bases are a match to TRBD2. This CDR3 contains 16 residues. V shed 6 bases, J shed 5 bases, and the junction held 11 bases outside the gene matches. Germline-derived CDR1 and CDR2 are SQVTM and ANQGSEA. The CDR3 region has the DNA TGCAGCGTAGCTAGGACTAGCGGGAGGGCCGGAGACGAGCAGTACTTC. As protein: CSVARTSGRAGDEQYF.

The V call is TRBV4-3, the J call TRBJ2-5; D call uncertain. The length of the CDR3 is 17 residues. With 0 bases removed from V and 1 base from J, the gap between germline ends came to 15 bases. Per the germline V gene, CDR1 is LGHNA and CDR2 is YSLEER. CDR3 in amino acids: CASSQDAVFRSQETQYF. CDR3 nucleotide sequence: TGCGCCAGCAGCCAAGATGCGGTTTTTAGGAGCCAAGAGACCCAGTACTTC.

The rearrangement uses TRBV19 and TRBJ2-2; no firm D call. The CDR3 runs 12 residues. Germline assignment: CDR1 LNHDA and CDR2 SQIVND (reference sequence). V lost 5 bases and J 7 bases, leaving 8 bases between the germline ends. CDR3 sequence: CASSWAGGELFF. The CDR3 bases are TGTGCCAGTAGTTGGGCTGGCGGGGAGCTGTTTTTT.

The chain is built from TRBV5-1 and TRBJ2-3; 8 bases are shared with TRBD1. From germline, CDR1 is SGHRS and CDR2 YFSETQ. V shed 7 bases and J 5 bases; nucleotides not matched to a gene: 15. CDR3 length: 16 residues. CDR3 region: CASRISGRGQQDTQYF. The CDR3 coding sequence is TGCGCCAGCCGGATTAGTGGCAGGGGGCAGCAAGATACGCAGTATTTT.

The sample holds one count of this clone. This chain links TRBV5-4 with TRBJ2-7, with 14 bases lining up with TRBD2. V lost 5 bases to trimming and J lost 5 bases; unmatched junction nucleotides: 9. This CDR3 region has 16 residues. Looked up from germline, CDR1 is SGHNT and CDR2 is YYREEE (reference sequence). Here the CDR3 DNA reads TGTGCCAGCAGTTCGCCGGGACTAGCGGGAGTAAACGAGCAGTACTTC. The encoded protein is CASSSPGLAGVNEQYF.

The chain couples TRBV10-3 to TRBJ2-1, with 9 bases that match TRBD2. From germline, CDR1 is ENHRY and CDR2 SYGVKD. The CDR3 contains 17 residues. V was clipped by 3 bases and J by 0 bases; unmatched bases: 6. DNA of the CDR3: TGTGCCATCAGTGATTTAGCGGGGGTGAGCTCCTACAATGAGCAGTTCTTC. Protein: CAISDLAGVSSYNEQFF.

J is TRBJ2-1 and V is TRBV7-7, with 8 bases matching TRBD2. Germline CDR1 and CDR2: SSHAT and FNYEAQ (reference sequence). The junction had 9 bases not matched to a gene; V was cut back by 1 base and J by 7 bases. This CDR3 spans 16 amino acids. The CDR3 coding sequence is TGTGCCAGCAGCTTAGGTGTAGGTAGCGGGAAAAATGAGCAGTTCTTC. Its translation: CASSLGVGSGKNEQFF.